This T cell receptor beta chain appears in the sequencing data of a study of identical twins. MiXCR, run by TCRdb on the 5' RACE reads, gives a single entry per CDR3 protein. The sample lists a few hundred thousand distinct CDR3 sequences, over 9.5% seen once, with about 9.1% in the top ten. The CDR3 is 16 amino acids. The V gene is TRBV21-1, the J gene TRBJ2-2. TRBV21-1 is described as a pseudogene. Sample: memory T cells sorted from blood. The source is a man between 45 and 60 years old in good health. The CDR3 nucleotides are TGTGCCAGCAGCAAAGAGGGAACAGAGAACACCGGGGAGCTGTTTTTT. It specifies CASSKEGTENTGELFF.